Listed here are 3 T cell receptor beta chains from one sample, sequenced in a study of T cells in Graves' hyperthyroidism and ophthalmopathy. RNA transcripts yielded amplified TCR beta CDR3 regions. In the first-round RT-PCR of the TCR CDR3, the HTBI primer set was used. TCRdb independently ran MiXCR on the multiplex PCR reads; one entry per CDR3 protein. Of 640,000 or so distinct CDR3 sequences listed, 14% to 15% are singletons. The sample consisted of blood. The receptors derive from a woman between 35 and 50 years old with Graves' ophthalmopathy.

This clonotype was picked up many times. The chain recombines TRBV12-3 or TRBV12-4 with TRBJ1-1; no definite D call. The CDR3 runs 12 residues. Trimming removed 6 bases at V and 1 base at J, with 6 bases between. For the CDR3, the DNA is TGTGCCAGCAGACGGACGAACACTGAAGCTTTCTTT. Amino acid sequence: CASRRTNTEAFF.

This clonotype was recorded many times. The chain links TRBV7-2 to TRBJ2-5, with D maybe TRBD1 (6 bases). The CDR3 consists of 15 residues. Deletions cut 3 bases from V and 3 bases from J, with 14 bases between. Germline V gene data show CDR1 as SGHTA and CDR2 as FQGNSA. CDR3 protein: CASSLTGTHKETQYF. The CDR3 coding sequence is TGTGCCAGCAGCTTGACCGGGACACATAAAGAGACCCAGTACTTC.

This clonotype was recorded at least ten times. The CDR3 reads CSAAPGTATGEQYF. CDR3 sequence (DNA): TGCAGTGCGGCTCCCGGGACCGCCACCGGGGAGCAGTACTTC. The chain links TRBV20-1 to TRBJ2-7, with D possibly being TRBD1 or TRBD2 (5 bases each). The germline CDR1 and CDR2 sequences are DFQATT and SNEGSKA (reference sequence). The CDR3 spans 14 residues. Deletions cut 6 bases from V and 7 bases from J, with 22 bases between.